This entry lists 9 T cell receptor beta chains sequenced from one sample in a study of T cell repertoires in cytomegalovirus infection. TCRdb re-called the reads with MiXCR, one entry per CDR3 protein. The sample lists about 740,000 distinct CDR3 sequences, 35% occurring once. The sequenced sample was PBMCs. Receptor source: a human donor in good health (CMV status not recorded). Some clones in this sample may be carry-over from other donors' samples.

V and J are TRBV28 and TRBJ2-1; 9 nucleotides match TRBD2. V lost 6 bases to trimming and J lost 3 bases; unmatched junction nucleotides: 12. Germline values: CDR1 MDHEN, CDR2 SYDVKM. The CDR3 length is 17 residues. The CDR3 bases are TGTGCCAGCAGCCGTAGCGGGGGCCTCGTGGTCTACAATGAGCAGTTCTTC. This encodes CASSRSGGLVVYNEQFF. Filled out from reference TRBV28 and TRBJ2-1, the complete variable domain reads DVKVTQSSRYLVKRTGEKVFLECVQDMDHENMFWYRQDPGLGLRLIYFSYDVKMKEKGDIPEGYSVSREKKERFSLILESASTNQTSMYLCASSRSGGLVVYNEQFFGPGTRLTVL.

The chain joins TRBV6-6 to TRBJ2-1; TRBD2 matches at 10 bases. CDR1 and CDR2 (germline): MNHNY, SVGAGI (reference sequence). The CDR3 covers 17 residues. J gave up 3 bases and V 2 bases, and 7 bases lay outside the gene matches. CDR3 nucleotide sequence: TGTGCCAGCAGTTACGGCCAGCGGGGGGGGGGCTACAATGAGCAGTTCTTC. Translating gives CASSYGQRGGGYNEQFF.

This clonotype was observed a handful of times. The chain couples TRBV7-2 to TRBJ2-2; no clear D. Trimming took off 5 bases at V and 2 bases at J, with 12 bases between the two ends. CDR3 length: 15 residues. Looked up from germline, CDR1 is SGHTA and CDR2 is FQGNSA. The CDR3 coding sequence is TGTGCCAGCAGCCCCTTTCAGGTTAACACCGGGGAGCTGTTTTTT. Its translation is CASSPFQVNTGELFF.

The V gene is TRBV20-1, the J gene TRBJ2-1; D unclear. Trimming cost V 2 bases and J 3 bases, with 5 bases left between them. The CDR3 runs 12 residues. Germline CDR1 is DFQATT and CDR2 is SNEGSKA (reference sequence). CDR3 in DNA: TGCAGTGCTAGAACTGACTACAATGAGCAGTTCTTC. Translated: CSARTDYNEQFF.

This chain uses TRBV18 with TRBJ2-1; unclear D gene. Looked up from germline, CDR1 is KGHSH and CDR2 is LQKENI. With 1 base removed from V and 1 base from J, the gap between germline ends came to 17 bases. The CDR3 has 18 amino acids. The CDR3 loop is CASSPRSGLLRSYNEQFF. The CDR3 DNA sequence: TGTGCCAGCTCACCACGATCCGGGTTGCTTAGATCCTACAATGAGCAGTTCTTC.

The chain has TRBV28 and TRBJ1-1; D is ambiguous. This CDR3 region has 11 residues. The germline V gene encodes CDR1 MDHEN and CDR2 SYDVKM. V was trimmed by 1 base and J by 11 bases, leaving 8 bases between them. The CDR3 loop is CASSLLGYAFF. CDR3 nucleotides: TGTGCCAGCAGTTTATTGGGGTATGCTTTCTTT.

The gene calls are TRBV20-1 and TRBJ2-4; a possible D gene is TRBD2 (5 bases). V dropped 6 bases and J dropped 1 base, with 16 bases sitting between them. Per germline, CDR1 DFQATT and CDR2 SNEGSKA (reference sequence). This CDR3 spans 15 amino acids. The CDR3 DNA reads as TGCAGTGCCGCAGACGGGATGTCGGCCAAAAACATTCAGTACTTC. Amino acid sequence: CSAADGMSAKNIQYF.

This clonotype was detected a few times. The V gene is TRBV11-3, the J gene TRBJ2-2; possible D gene TRBD1, 5 bases. The ends were cut back, 5 bases at V and 3 bases at J, with 10 bases in the middle. The CDR3 spans 14 residues. Germline V gives CDR1 SGHNT, CDR2 YENEEA. As DNA, the CDR3 is TGTGCCAGCAGCCAGGGTTTGCACACCGGGGAGCTGTTTTTT. It encodes CASSQGLHTGELFF.

This clonotype was observed a handful of times. The chain combines TRBV7-6 with TRBJ1-1, with a weak D call TRBD1 (5 bases). Germline lookup yields CDR1 SGHVS and CDR2 FNYEAQ. The CDR3 covers 15 residues. The V gene lost 3 bases and the J gene lost 2 bases, with 13 bases spanning the gap. In nucleotides, the CDR3 is TGTGCCAGCAGCTTGTGGGTGGGGGGTAACACTGAAGCTTTCTTT. This translates into CASSLWVGGNTEAFF. The full variable domain, completed using reference TRBV7-6 and TRBJ1-1, is GAGVSQSPRYKVTKRGQDVALRCDPISGHVSLYWYRQALGQGPEFLTYFNYEAQQDKSGLPNDRFSAERPEGSISTLTIQRTEQRDSAMYRCASSLWVGGNTEAFFGQGTRLTVV.